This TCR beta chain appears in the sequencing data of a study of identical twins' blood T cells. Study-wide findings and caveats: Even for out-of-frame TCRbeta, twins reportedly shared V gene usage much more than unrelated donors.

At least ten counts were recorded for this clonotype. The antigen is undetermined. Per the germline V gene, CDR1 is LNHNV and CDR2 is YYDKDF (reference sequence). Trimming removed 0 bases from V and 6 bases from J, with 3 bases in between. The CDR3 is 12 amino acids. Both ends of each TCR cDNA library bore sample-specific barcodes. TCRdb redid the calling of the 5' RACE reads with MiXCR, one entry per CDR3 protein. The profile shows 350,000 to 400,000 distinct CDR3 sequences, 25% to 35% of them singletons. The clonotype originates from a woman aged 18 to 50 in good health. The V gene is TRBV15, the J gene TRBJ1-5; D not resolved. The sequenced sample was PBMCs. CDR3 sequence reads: CATSRDSQPQHF. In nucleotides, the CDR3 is TGTGCCACCAGCAGAGACAGTCAGCCCCAGCATTTT.